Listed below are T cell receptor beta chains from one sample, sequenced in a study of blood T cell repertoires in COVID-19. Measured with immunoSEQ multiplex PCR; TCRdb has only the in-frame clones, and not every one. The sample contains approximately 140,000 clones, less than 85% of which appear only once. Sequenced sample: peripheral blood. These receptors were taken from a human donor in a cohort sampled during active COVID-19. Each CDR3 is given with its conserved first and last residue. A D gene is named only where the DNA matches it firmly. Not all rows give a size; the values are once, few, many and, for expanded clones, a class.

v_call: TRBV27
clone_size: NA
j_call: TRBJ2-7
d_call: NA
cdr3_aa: CASRRTADTYEQYF
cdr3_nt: TGTGCCAGCAGACGGACAGCCGATACCTACGAGCAGTACTTC

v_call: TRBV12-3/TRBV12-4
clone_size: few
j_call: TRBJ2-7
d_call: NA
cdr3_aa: CASSFGGAEQYF
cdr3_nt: TGTGCCAGCAGTTTCGGAGGGGCCGAGCAGTACTTC

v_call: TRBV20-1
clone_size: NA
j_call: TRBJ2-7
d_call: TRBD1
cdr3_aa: CSASPGQAHSRQYF
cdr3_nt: TGCAGTGCTAGTCCAGGACAGGCCCATTCACGGCAGTACTTC

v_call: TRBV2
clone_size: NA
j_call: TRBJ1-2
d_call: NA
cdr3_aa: CASSPVLNYGYTF
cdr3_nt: TGTGCCAGCAGTCCTGTCCTAAACTATGGCTACACCTTC

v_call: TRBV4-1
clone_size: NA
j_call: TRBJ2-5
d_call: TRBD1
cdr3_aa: CASSQLTGGGGETQYF
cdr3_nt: TGCGCCAGCAGCCAATTAACAGGGGGCGGCGGGGAGACCCAGTACTTC

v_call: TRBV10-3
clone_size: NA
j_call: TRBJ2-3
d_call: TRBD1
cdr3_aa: CAISESRFTGQGEGDTQYF
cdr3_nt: TGTGCCATCAGTGAGTCGCGTTTTACAGGACAGGGGGAAGGAGATACGCAGTATTTT

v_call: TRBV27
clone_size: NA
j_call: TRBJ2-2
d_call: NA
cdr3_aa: CASSLFSPASGWRGHTGELFF
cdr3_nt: TGTGCCAGCAGTTTATTCTCCCCTGCCTCGGGCTGGCGGGGGCACACCGGGGAGCTGTTTTTT

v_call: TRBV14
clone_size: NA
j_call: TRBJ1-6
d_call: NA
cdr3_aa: CASSRQTDGPLHF
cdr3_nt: TGTGCCAGCAGCCGTCAGACAGACGGGCCCCTCCACTTT

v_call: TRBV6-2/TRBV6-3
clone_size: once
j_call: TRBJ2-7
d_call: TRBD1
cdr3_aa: CASSYLLDRIRLHEQYF
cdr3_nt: TGTGCCAGCAGTTACTTATTGGACAGGATCCGCCTACACGAGCAGTACTTC

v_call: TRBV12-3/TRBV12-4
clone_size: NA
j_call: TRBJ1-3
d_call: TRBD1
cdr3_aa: CASSNDREKTIYF
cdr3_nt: TGTGCCAGCAGCAACGACAGGGAAAAGACCATATATTTT

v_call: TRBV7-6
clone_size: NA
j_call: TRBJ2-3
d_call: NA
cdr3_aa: CASSPIDSGADTQYF
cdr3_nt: TGTGCCAGCAGCCCTATAGACAGTGGGGCAGATACGCAGTATTTT

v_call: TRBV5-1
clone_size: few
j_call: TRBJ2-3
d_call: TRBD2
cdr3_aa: CASSTSSGGAGRTDTQYF
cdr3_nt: TGCGCCAGCAGCACCAGTAGCGGGGGGGCCGGTCGGACAGATACGCAGTATTTT

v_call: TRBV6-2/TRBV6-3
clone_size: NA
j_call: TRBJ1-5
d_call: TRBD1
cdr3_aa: CASSFDRDRFNQPQHF
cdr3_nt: TGTGCCAGCAGTTTTGATAGGGACAGGTTCAATCAGCCCCAGCATTTT

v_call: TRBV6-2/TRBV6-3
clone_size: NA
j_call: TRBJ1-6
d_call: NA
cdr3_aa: CASSASQGYNSPLHF
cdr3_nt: TGTGCCAGCAGCGCAAGCCAGGGGTATAATTCACCCCTCCACTTT

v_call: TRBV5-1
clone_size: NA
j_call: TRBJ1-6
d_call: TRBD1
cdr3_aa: CASSLARGPSSYNSPLHF
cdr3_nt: TGCGCCAGCAGCTTGGCCAGGGGGCCGAGCTCCTATAATTCACCCCTCCACTTT

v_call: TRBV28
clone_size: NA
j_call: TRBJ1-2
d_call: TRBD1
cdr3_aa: CASSKTGDYGYTF
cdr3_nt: TGTGCCAGCAGCAAGACAGGGGACTATGGCTACACCTTC

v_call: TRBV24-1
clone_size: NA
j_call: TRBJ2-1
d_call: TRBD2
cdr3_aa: CATSDLVAGGRNGEQFF
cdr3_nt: TGTGCCACCAGTGATTTAGTAGCGGGGGGCCGGAATGGAGAGCAGTTCTTC

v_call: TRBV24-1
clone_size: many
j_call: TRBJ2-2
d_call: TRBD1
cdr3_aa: CATRSQGANTGELFF
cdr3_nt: TGTGCCACCAGGTCCCAGGGGGCGAACACCGGGGAGCTGTTTTTT

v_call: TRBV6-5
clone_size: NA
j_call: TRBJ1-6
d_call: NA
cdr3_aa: CASSIGQIPNSPLHF
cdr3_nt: TGTGCCAGCAGTATCGGACAGATCCCTAATTCACCCCTCCACTTT

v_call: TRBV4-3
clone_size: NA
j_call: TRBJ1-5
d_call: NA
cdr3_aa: CASSLDRIRPQHF
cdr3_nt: TGCGCCAGCAGCCTGGACAGAATTAGGCCCCAGCATTTT

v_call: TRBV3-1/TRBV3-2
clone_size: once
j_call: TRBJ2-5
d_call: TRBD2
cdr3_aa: CASSQGLAEETQYF
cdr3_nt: TGTGCCAGCAGCCAAGGACTAGCGGAAGAGACCCAGTACTTC

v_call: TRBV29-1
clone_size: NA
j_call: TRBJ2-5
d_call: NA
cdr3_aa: CSVELGGGPETQYF
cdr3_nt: TGCAGCGTTGAATTGGGGGGGGGCCCTGAGACCCAGTACTTC

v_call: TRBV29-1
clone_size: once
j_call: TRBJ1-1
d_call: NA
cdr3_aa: CSVEFRTEAFF
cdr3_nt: TGCAGCGTTGAGTTCCGGACTGAAGCTTTCTTT

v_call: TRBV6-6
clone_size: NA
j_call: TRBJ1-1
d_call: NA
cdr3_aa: CASSSWAGELQSRAFF
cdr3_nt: TGTGCCAGCAGTTCTTGGGCAGGCGAACTTCAAAGTCGAGCTTTCTTT

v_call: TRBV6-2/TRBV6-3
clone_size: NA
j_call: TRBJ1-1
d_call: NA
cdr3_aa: CASSRLRMNTEAFF
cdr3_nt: TGTGCCAGCAGTCGTTTGAGGATGAACACTGAAGCTTTCTTT

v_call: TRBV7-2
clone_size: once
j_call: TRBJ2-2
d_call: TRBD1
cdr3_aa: CASSFRTGANTGELFF
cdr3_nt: TGTGCCAGCAGCTTCCGGACAGGGGCAAACACCGGGGAGCTGTTTTTT

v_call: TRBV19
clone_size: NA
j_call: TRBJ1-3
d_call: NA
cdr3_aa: CASSIAISGNTIYF
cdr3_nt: TGTGCCAGTAGTATAGCCATCTCTGGAAACACCATATATTTT

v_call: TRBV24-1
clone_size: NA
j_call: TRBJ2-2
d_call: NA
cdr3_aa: CATGTTNTGELFF
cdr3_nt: TGTGCCACCGGGACAACGAACACCGGGGAGCTGTTTTTT

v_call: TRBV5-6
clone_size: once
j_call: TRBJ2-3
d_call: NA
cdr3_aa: CASSFQGSRNTQYF
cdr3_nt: TGTGCCAGCAGCTTTCAGGGTTCCCGTAATACGCAGTATTTT

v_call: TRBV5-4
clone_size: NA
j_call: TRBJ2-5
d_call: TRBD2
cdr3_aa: CASSRGGRETQYF
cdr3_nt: TGTGCCAGCAGTCGGGGGGGGCGAGAGACCCAGTACTTC

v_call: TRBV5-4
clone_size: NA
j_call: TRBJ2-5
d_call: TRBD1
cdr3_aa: CASSLGQGQETQYF
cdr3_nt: TGTGCCAGCAGCCTGGGACAGGGTCAGGAGACCCAGTACTTC

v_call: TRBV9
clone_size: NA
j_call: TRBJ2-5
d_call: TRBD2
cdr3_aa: CASSVGVAGGQETQYF
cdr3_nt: TGTGCCAGCAGCGTAGGGGTAGCGGGGGGGCAAGAGACCCAGTACTTC

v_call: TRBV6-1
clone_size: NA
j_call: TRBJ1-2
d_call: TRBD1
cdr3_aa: CASSEAGQVWGYTF
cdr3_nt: TGTGCCAGCAGTGAAGCGGGACAGGTTTGGGGCTACACCTTC

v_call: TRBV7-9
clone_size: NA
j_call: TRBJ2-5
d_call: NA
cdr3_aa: CASSPDLPRETQYF
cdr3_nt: TGTGCCAGCAGTCCCGACTTACCGAGGGAGACCCAGTACTTC

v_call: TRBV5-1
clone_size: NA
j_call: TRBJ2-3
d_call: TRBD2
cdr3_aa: CASSFSGVTDTQYF
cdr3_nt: TGCGCCAGCAGCTTTAGCGGGGTTACAGATACGCAGTATTTT

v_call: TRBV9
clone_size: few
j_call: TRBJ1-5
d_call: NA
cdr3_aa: CASSESHGSSNQPQHF
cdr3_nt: TGTGCCAGCAGCGAGTCTCATGGGAGTAGCAATCAGCCCCAGCATTTT

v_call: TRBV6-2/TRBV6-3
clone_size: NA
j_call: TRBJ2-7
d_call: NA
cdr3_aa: CASSQGTYSYEQYF
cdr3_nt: TGTGCCAGCAGTCAAGGGACATACTCCTACGAGCAGTACTTC

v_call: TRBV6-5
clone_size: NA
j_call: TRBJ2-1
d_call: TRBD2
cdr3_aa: CASSYSTTSADEQFF
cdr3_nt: TGTGCCAGCAGTTACTCCACCACTAGCGCCGATGAGCAGTTCTTC

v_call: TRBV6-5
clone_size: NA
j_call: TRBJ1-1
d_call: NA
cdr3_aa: CASSQDMNTEAFF
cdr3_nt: TGTGCCAGCAGCCAAGACATGAACACTGAAGCTTTCTTT

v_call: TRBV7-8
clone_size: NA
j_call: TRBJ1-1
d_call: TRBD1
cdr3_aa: CASSIQGTNPFSEAFF
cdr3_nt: TGTGCCAGCAGCATACAGGGGACGAACCCTTTCTCTGAAGCTTTCTTT

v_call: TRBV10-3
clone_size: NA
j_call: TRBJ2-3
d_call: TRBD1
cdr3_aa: CAIRGGSTDTQYF
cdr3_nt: TGTGCCATCAGAGGGGGCAGCACAGATACGCAGTATTTT

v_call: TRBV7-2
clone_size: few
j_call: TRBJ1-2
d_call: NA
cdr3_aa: CASSFLQAAGYTF
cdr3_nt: TGTGCCAGCAGCTTCCTGCAGGCCGCTGGCTACACCTTC

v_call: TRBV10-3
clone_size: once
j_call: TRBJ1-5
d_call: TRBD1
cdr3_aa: CAIRRDRSGTQPQHF
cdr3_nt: TGTGCCATCCGTCGGGACAGATCAGGTACGCAGCCCCAGCATTTT

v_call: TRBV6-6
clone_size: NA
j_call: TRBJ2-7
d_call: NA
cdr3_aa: CASRHTYEQYF
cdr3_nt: TGTGCCAGCAGACACACCTACGAGCAGTACTTC

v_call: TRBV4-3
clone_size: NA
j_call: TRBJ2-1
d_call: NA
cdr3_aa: CASSQGGPGLYEQFF
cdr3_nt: TGCGCCAGCAGCCAAGGGGGGCCAGGGCTTTACGAGCAGTTCTTC

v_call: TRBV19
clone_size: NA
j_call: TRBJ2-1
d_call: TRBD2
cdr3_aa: CASSTGSGGGNEQFF
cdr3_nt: TGTGCCAGTAGTACGGGTAGTGGGGGAGGGAATGAGCAGTTCTTC

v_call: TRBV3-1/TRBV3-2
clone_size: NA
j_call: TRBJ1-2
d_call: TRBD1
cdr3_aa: CASSHIRGTGRGYTF
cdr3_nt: TGTGCCAGCAGCCACATTAGGGGGACAGGAAGGGGCTACACCTTC

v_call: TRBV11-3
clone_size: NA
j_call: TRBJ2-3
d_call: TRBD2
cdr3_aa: CASSPARRAGGQDTQYF
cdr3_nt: TGTGCCAGCAGCCCCGCAAGGAGGGCGGGGGGGCAAGATACGCAGTATTTT

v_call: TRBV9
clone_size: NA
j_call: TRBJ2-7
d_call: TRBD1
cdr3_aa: CASSPDRDGEQYF
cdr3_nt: TGTGCCAGCAGCCCCGACAGGGACGGAGAGCAGTACTTC

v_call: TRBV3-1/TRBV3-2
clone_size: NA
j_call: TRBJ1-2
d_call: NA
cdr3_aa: CASSPQGTLNYGYTF
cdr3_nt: TGTGCCAGCAGCCCCCAGGGGACCCTTAACTATGGCTACACCTTC

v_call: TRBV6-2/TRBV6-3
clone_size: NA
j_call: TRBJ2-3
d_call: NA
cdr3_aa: CASSYTPGQDTQYF
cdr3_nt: TGTGCCAGCAGTTACACGCCGGGACAAGATACGCAGTATTTT

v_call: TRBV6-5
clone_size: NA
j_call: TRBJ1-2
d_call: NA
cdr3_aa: CASTPDRAYGYTF
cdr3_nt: TGTGCCAGCACCCCGGACAGAGCCTATGGCTACACCTTC

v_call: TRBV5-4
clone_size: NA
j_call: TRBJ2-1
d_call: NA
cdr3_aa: CASSLGLEDYNEQFF
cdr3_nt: TGTGCCAGCAGCTTGGGGCTCGAGGACTACAATGAGCAGTTCTTC

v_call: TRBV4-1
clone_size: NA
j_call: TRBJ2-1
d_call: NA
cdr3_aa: CASSQVPGGGSSYNEQFF
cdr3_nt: TGCGCCAGCAGCCAAGTCCCCGGCGGAGGGAGCTCCTACAATGAGCAGTTCTTC

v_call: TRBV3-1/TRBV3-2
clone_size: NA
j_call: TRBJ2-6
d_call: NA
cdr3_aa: CASSPGKAGLISANVLTF
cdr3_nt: TGTGCCAGCAGCCCCGGGAAGGCAGGATTAATTTCGGCCAACGTCCTGACTTTC

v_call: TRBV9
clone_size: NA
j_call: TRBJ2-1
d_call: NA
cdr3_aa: CASSVEVEGPQFF
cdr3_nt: TGTGCCAGCAGCGTAGAGGTCGAGGGTCCGCAGTTCTTC

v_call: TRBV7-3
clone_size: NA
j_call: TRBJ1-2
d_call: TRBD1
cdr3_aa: CASSPTGANYGYTF
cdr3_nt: TGTGCCAGCAGCCCGACAGGGGCCAACTATGGCTACACCTTC

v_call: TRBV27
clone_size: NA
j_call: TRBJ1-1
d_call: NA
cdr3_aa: CASSPPGVGRNTEAFF
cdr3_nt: TGTGCCAGCAGTCCCCCCGGTGTGGGGAGGAACACTGAAGCTTTCTTT

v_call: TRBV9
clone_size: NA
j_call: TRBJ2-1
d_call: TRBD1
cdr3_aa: CASTRTGVSYNEQFF
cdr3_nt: TGTGCCAGCACCCGGACAGGGGTCTCCTACAATGAGCAGTTCTTC